The present TCR beta chain was sequenced within a study of control samples from healthy donors and cancer patients. Some clones are missing from TCRdb's copy, which holds only in-frame ones; the method was immunoSEQ multiplex PCR. The repertoire holds around 130,000 clones, with about 90% as singletons. Germline V gene lookup returns CDR1 WNHNN and CDR2 SYGVQD (reference sequence). J gave up 3 bases and V 3 bases, and 9 bases lay outside the gene matches. The CDR3 length is 16 residues. This clone appeared once. The receptor comes from a man aged 50-60 years with head and neck cancer. This chain connects TRBV10-1 to TRBJ2-5, with 8 bases fitting TRBD1. Sequences were obtained from PBMCs. The CDR3 nucleotides read TGCGCCAGCAGTGAAGCAGGGGGCCTAGGAGAAGAGACCCAGTACTTC. Translated: CASSEAGGLGEETQYF.